This T cell receptor beta chain is from a study of blood T cell repertoires in COVID-19. Whole-study context: The study drew acute and convalescent COVID-19 samples from the United States, Italy and Spain.

The CDR3 runs to 18 residues. CDR1 and CDR2 from the germline V gene are KGHSH and LQKENI. After removal of 2 bases from V and 1 base from J, the junction contained 10 bases not matched to a gene. Under the authors' procedure: Amplification from reference gene primers served as the basis for estimated nucleated cell counts. Sequencing used immunoSEQ multiplex PCR; TCRdb keeps in-frame clones, though not all of them. V and J calls plus clone size are reproduced from that table; the DNA served to infer D and trimming. Seen here are 250,000 to 400,000 clones, 75% to 90% observed once, and the top ten hold 2.9%. Seattle participants joined during active infection and were tracked over time.

The clonotype comes from a woman in her twenties or thirties with COVID-19, enrolled during active disease. The sample comprised peripheral blood. V and J are TRBV18 and TRBJ2-2; 7 bases agree with TRBD2. The CDR3 bases are TGTGCCAGCTCACCATGGGCTAGCGGTTTGGGGAACACCGGGGAGCTGTTTTTT. Its translation is CASSPWASGLGNTGELFF. Supplemented by reference TRBV18 and TRBJ2-2, the full variable domain reads NAGVMQNPRHLVRRRGQEARLRCSPMKGHSHVYWYRQLPEEGLKFMVYLQKENIIDESGMPKERFSAEFPKEGPSILRIQQVVRGDSAAYFCASSPWASGLGNTGELFFGEGSRLTVL.